The clone carrying this T cell receptor beta chain was recorded many times. Antigen unknown. These data come from a study of blood T cells in healthy people across ages. Study-wide points: Estimated diversity across one million T cells was deemed an underestimate.

Together with a sample-barcoded 5' primer, a J-beta primer mix was included in a second PCR lasting roughly 6 to 12 cycles. One entry per CDR3 protein, called by TCRdb with MiXCR from the 5' RACE reads. There are over 750,000 distinct CDR3 sequences in the sample; around 25% occur only once, and more than 7.5% lies in the top ten. The CDR3 has 14 amino acids. Germline V gives CDR1 SEHNR, CDR2 FQNEAQ (reference sequence). V was pared by 4 bases and J by 4 bases, with 10 bases between. These data were likewise used in another study, on T cells of mothers and their children.

The chain uses TRBV7-9 and TRBJ2-2, with D possibly being TRBD1 (5 bases). This receptor was obtained from a boy aged 10-17 years in good health. The material sequenced was blood. CDR3 sequence reads: CASSSIGATGELFF. The CDR3 DNA reads as TGTGCCAGCAGCTCTATAGGGGCCACCGGGGAGCTGTTTTTT.